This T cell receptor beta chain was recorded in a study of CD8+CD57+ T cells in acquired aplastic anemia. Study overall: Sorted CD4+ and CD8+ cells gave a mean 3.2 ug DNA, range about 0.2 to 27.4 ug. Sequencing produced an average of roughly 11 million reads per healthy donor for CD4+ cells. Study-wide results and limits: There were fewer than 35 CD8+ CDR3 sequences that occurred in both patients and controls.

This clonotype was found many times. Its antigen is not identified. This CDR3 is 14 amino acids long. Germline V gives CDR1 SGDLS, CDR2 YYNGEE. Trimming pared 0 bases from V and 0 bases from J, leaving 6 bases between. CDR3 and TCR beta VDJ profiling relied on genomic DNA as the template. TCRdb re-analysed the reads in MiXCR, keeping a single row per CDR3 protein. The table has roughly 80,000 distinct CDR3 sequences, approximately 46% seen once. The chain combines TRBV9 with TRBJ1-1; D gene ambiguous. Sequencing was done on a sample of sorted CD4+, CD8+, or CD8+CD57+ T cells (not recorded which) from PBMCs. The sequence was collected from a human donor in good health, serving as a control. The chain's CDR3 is CASSVDSVNTEAFF. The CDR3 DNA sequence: TGTGCCAGCAGCGTAGATTCCGTGAACACTGAAGCTTTCTTT.